These 32 T cell receptor beta chains were sequenced from one sample in a study of vaccination and CD4 T cells after COVID-19. Once obtained from cultured CD4+ T cells, the DNA was sequenced using the Oncomine TCR Beta short-read assay. TCRdb recomputed calls from the PCR reads with MiXCR, one row per CDR3 protein. The sample yields about 10,000 distinct CDR3 sequences, roughly 33% seen once. The antigens of these receptors remain unknown. Treatment specified: roughly 10-day PBMC culture with coronavirus spike peptide pools or control peptides (ViraFEST assay). The sequenced sample was CD4+ T cells from blood, cultured in vitro, obtained after SARS-CoV-2 vaccination. Receptors originate from a human donor who had recovered from COVID-19.

This clonotype was observed a handful of times. V is TRBV20-1 and J is TRBJ1-2; possibly TRBD1 for D (6 bases). V shed 4 bases and J shed 2 bases, with 11 bases lying between them. This CDR3 comprises 13 residues. Germline values: CDR1 DFQATT, CDR2 SNEGSKA (reference sequence). For the CDR3, the DNA is TGCAGTGCTAAGTCAGGGGACAACTATGGCTACACCTTC. Its protein is CSAKSGDNYGYTF.

The chain recombines TRBV6-5 with TRBJ2-1; D might be TRBD1 or TRBD2, each matching 5 bases. This CDR3 has 15 amino acids. CDR1 MNHEY and CDR2 SVGAGI come from the germline V gene. The germline V and J ends were trimmed by 4 bases and 2 bases, with 12 bases remaining between them. The DNA of the CDR3 is TGTGCCAGCAGTTGGGGGAGTGGGACCTACAATGAGCAGTTCTTC. This codes for CASSWGSGTYNEQFF.

Points on this clonotype: At one boundary the junction diverges from the germline segment, which might be a read error. The J gene is TRBJ1-5, the V gene TRBV20-1; 10 bases match TRBD1. The CDR3 extends over 18 amino acids. Germline CDR1 DFQATT, CDR2 SNEGSKA (reference sequence). CDR3 bases: TGCAGTGCACGAGTGGGACAGGGGCTTATGGATAGCAATCAGCTCCAGCATTTT. It codes for CSARVGQGLMDSNQLQHF.

This clonotype turned up a few times. This chain connects TRBV7-9 to TRBJ1-2; 7 positions agree with TRBD1. This CDR3 region has 14 residues. V shed 5 bases, J shed 0 bases, and the junction held 3 bases outside the gene matches. From germline, CDR1 is SEHNR and CDR2 FQNEAQ (reference sequence). CDR3: CASSRQGSNYGYTF. Written as DNA, the CDR3 is TGTGCCAGCAGCCGACAGGGCTCTAACTATGGCTACACCTTC.

There are a few counts of this clonotype. V usage is TRBV10-2 and J usage is TRBJ1-6; D possibly corresponds to TRBD1 (5 bases). Germline CDR1 is WSHSY and CDR2 is SAAADI. V was pared by 6 bases and J by 9 bases, with 12 bases between. The CDR3 consists of 13 residues. The CDR3 loop reads CASRWDEGSPLHF. CDR3 sequence (DNA): TGCGCCAGCAGGTGGGACGAGGGTTCACCCCTCCACTTT.

This clonotype appeared a few times. V usage is TRBV28 and J usage is TRBJ2-1; D is unclear. This CDR3 comprises 12 residues. Trimming shortened V by 3 bases and J by 4 bases, and 4 bases separated the two germline ends. Germline V gives CDR1 MDHEN, CDR2 SYDVKM. As DNA, the CDR3 is TGTGCCAGCAGTTTCGGGTACAATGAGCAGTTCTTC. Its protein is CASSFGYNEQFF.

This clonotype came up a few times. The chain employs TRBV7-2 and TRBJ2-1; TRBD2 matches 12 bases. Germline-derived CDR1 and CDR2 are SGHTA and FQGNSA. This CDR3 is 17 amino acids long. With V trimmed by 5 bases and J by 7 bases, 12 bases remained unmatched. CDR3 nucleotides: TGTGCCAGCAGCCCAACGTCTAGCGGGAGGGCGAAAAATGAGCAGTTCTTC. The encoded protein is CASSPTSSGRAKNEQFF.

This clonotype appeared a few times. The chain links TRBV20-1 to TRBJ1-2; 8 bases are a match to TRBD1. Germline CDR1 DFQATT, CDR2 SNEGSKA (reference sequence). V shed 0 bases and J 1 base; nucleotides not matched to a gene: 4. The CDR3 extends over 15 amino acids. This chain's CDR3 is CSAREGQVLNYGYTF. CDR3 sequence (DNA): TGCAGTGCTAGAGAGGGACAGGTTCTTAACTATGGCTACACCTTC.

In this sample, this clonotype turned up a few times. The chain is built from TRBV2 and TRBJ2-7, with D unresolved. The CDR3 sequence is 14 residues long. Trimming shortened V by 4 bases and J by 0 bases, and 10 bases separated the two germline ends. The germline V gene encodes CDR1 SNHLY and CDR2 FYNNEI. The CDR3 nucleotides are TGTGCCAGCAGTGTCCGGTCCACCTCCTACGAGCAGTACTTC. Translation: CASSVRSTSYEQYF.

V and J are TRBV20-1 and TRBJ2-7; 10 bases agree with TRBD1. Germline V CDR1 and CDR2: DFQATT, SNEGSKA (reference sequence). J was trimmed by 7 bases and V by 7 bases; bases with no gene match: 4. The CDR3 contains 11 residues. The CDR3 protein is CSVGQGGEQYF. In DNA, the CDR3 is TGCAGTGTAGGACAGGGGGGAGAGCAGTACTTC.

This clonotype has a handful of counts. The rearrangement uses TRBV7-2 and TRBJ2-1; 8 positions agree with TRBD1. CDR1 is SGHTA, CDR2 FQGNSA, per germline. This CDR3 region has 18 residues. V dropped 5 bases and J dropped 0; count of bases not matched to a gene: 12. CDR3 coding DNA: TGTGCCAGCAGCCGAGGGACAGGAGTGCTAAGCTCCTACAATGAGCAGTTCTTC. This encodes CASSRGTGVLSSYNEQFF. The whole variable domain, filled in from reference TRBV7-2 and TRBJ2-1, reads GAGVSQSPSNKVTEKGKDVELRCDPISGHTALYWYRQSLGQGLEFLIYFQGNSAPDKSGLPSDRFSAERTGGSVSTLTIQRTQQEDSAVYLCASSRGTGVLSSYNEQFFGPGTRLTVL.

This chain joins TRBV6-1 and TRBJ1-2, with D hard to call. The germline CDR1 and CDR2 sequences are MNHNS and SASEGT. Trimming cost V 2 bases and J 5 bases, with 12 bases left between them. The CDR3 has 14 residues. CDR3 in DNA: TGTGCCAGCAGTGAACCTAACGCCCGGTATGGCTACACCTTC. Protein sequence: CASSEPNARYGYTF.

The CDR3 DNA reads TGCGCCAGCAGCCCGGACAGGGTGGGATTCTTTTTCCCTGAAGCTTTCTTT. Amino acids: CASSPDRVGFFFPEAFF. V usage is TRBV4-3 and J usage is TRBJ1-1, with TRBD1 matching 8 bases. The CDR3 consists of 17 residues. CDR1 is LGHNA and CDR2 is YSLEER in the germline V gene. The V segment lost 4 bases and the J segment 6 bases; nucleotides outside the gene matches: 16.

The V gene is TRBV14, the J gene TRBJ2-5; D call uncertain. This CDR3 has 13 amino acids. V was clipped by 0 bases and J by 4 bases, with 6 bases between them. Per germline, CDR1 SGHDN and CDR2 FVKESK. The CDR3 region is CASSQEPGETQYF. CDR3 DNA sequence: TGTGCCAGCAGCCAAGAGCCAGGAGAGACCCAGTACTTC.

The rearrangement joins TRBV5-6 to TRBJ1-1; D not resolved. There are 12 residues in the CDR3. Germline V gives CDR1 SGHDT, CDR2 YYEEEE. Trimming took off 0 bases at V and 11 bases at J, with 11 bases between the two ends. The DNA of the CDR3 is TGTGCCAGCAGCTTGGCCGGAGGGAGGGCTTTCTTT. The encoded protein is CASSLAGGRAFF.

The genes are TRBV6-1 and TRBJ2-6; D is ambiguous. Germline V gene sequence: CDR1 MNHNS, CDR2 SASEGT. This CDR3 contains 16 residues. The V end lost 5 bases, the J end lost 0 bases, and 11 bases lay between the germline ends. The CDR3 coding sequence is TGTGCCAGCAGTCCCTTTGGTGGCTCTGGGGCCAACGTCCTGACTTTC. It translates to CASSPFGGSGANVLTF.

The chain employs TRBV28 and TRBJ2-1, with TRBD2 matching over 10 bases. CDR1 is MDHEN, CDR2 SYDVKM, per germline. This CDR3 spans 16 amino acids. With V trimmed by 3 bases and J by 2 bases, 4 bases remained unmatched. CDR3 sequence (DNA): TGTGCCAGCAGTTTGGAGCGGGAGGGGGCCTACAATGAGCAGTTCTTC. As protein: CASSLEREGAYNEQFF.

This clonotype was seen more than once but under ten times. The chain has TRBV20-1 and TRBJ2-4, with 9 bases aligning to TRBD2. Germline V gene data show CDR1 as DFQATT and CDR2 as SNEGSKA (reference sequence). The CDR3 totals 19 residues. The V gene end was trimmed by 3 bases and the J gene end by 0 bases; junction bases not matched to a gene: 15. The DNA of the CDR3 is TGCAGTGCTAGCCCCGCTAGCGGGGCCCAAATTCTAGCCAAAAACATTCAGTACTTC. It codes for CSASPASGAQILAKNIQYF.

The V gene is TRBV9, the J gene TRBJ2-1; TRBD1 might be the D (5 bases). This CDR3 has 11 amino acids. The V gene's germline CDR1 is SGDLS and CDR2 YYNGEE. The V end was cut by 1 base, the J end by 9 bases, with 5 bases between. The CDR3 nucleotides read TGTGCCAGCAGCGTACAGGGTGAGCAGTTCTTC. Translated: CASSVQGEQFF.

With respect to this clonotype: The conserved phenylalanine or tryptophan normally closing the CDR3 is absent here, so this likely arose from a read error. The chain carries TRBV20-1 and TRBJ1-2, with D uncertain. The germline CDR1 and CDR2 sequences are DFQATT and SNEGSKA (reference sequence). V was cut by 4 bases and J by 7 bases, with 13 bases left in between. This CDR3 has 12 residues. Here the CDR3 DNA reads TGCAGTGCTAAGGTTCTATTGGGTGGCTACACCCTC. Protein product: CSAKVLLGGYTL.

In its sample, this clonotype was seen a few times. The CDR3 DNA is TGTGCCAGCAGTCCCCCAGGGGGCGTTTCTGGGGCCAACGTCCTGACTTTC. Its translation is CASSPPGGVSGANVLTF. The genes are TRBV28 and TRBJ2-6; 8 bases agree with TRBD1. Germline loops: CDR1 MDHEN, CDR2 SYDVKM. This CDR3 is built from 17 residues. V lost 5 bases and J lost 1; bases outside the gene matches: 7.

The chain recombines TRBV6-5 with TRBJ1-2, with D possibly being TRBD1 (5 bases). V lost 4 bases and J lost 8, with 20 bases in between. Germline V gives CDR1 MNHEY, CDR2 SVGAGI. The CDR3 totals 15 residues. CDR3 DNA: TGTGCCAGCAGTTCCGCGGAGGGCAGGGCCGTGGGCTACACCTTC. Amino acids: CASSSAEGRAVGYTF.

This clonotype has only a few counts. V usage is TRBV15 and J usage is TRBJ2-1, with a tentative D call TRBD2 (7 bases). Germline V gene sequence: CDR1 LNHNV, CDR2 YYDKDF (reference sequence). V was clipped by 5 bases and J by 6 bases, with 14 bases between them. This CDR3 comprises 14 residues. The CDR3 loop reads CATSRGAGGNEQFF. The DNA for the CDR3 is TGTGCCACCAGCCGGGGGGCGGGCGGCAATGAGCAGTTCTTC.

The chain carries TRBV6-2 or TRBV6-3 and TRBJ1-1; the D is unclear. The V and J ends lost 2 bases and 2 bases respectively, with 12 bases between them. The germline V gene encodes CDR1 MNHEY and CDR2 SVGEGT. This CDR3 has 15 residues. The CDR3 nucleotides read TGTGCCAGCAGTTACCGATGGACGGGCAACACTGAAGCTTTCTTT. This gives the protein CASSYRWTGNTEAFF.

The chain uses TRBV7-3 and TRBJ2-1; 8 bases are a match to TRBD1. CDR1 SGHTA and CDR2 FQGTGA come from the germline V gene. V lost 5 bases and J lost 0; bases outside the gene matches: 6. The CDR3 is 16 residues long. In DNA form, the CDR3 reads TGTGCCAGCAGCCCAAACGGACAGGGCTCCTACAATGAGCAGTTCTTC. Translation: CASSPNGQGSYNEQFF.

This clonotype showed up just a few times. The J gene is TRBJ1-5, the V gene TRBV20-1, with TRBD1 as a possible D gene (5 bases). Germline V gives CDR1 DFQATT, CDR2 SNEGSKA (reference sequence). The CDR3 spans 14 residues. V was cut by 3 bases and J by 4 bases, with 13 bases left in between. CDR3 region: CSARKSGWNQPQHF. The DNA for the CDR3 is TGCAGTGCTAGGAAGTCAGGGTGGAATCAGCCCCAGCATTTT.

This clonotype was picked up a small number of times. The gene calls are TRBV7-2 and TRBJ1-2, with D maybe TRBD1 (5 bases). CDR3 size: 15 residues. V was cut by 5 bases and J by 7 bases, with 20 bases left in between. Germline CDR1 SGHTA, CDR2 FQGNSA. CDR3 sequence (DNA): TGTGCCAGCAGCCCCCATGGGCAGGGATTGGGTGGCTACACCTTC. It specifies CASSPHGQGLGGYTF.

The chain employs TRBV19 and TRBJ2-1; 11 bases match TRBD2. Germline lookup yields CDR1 LNHDA and CDR2 SQIVND (reference sequence). The CDR3 extends over 15 amino acids. V lost 8 bases, J lost 6 bases, and 9 bases stayed unmatched. CDR3 in amino acids: CASLPGTSGLNEQFF. Here the CDR3 DNA reads TGTGCCAGTCTCCCGGGGACTAGCGGACTCAATGAGCAGTTCTTC.

The V call is TRBV29-1, the J call TRBJ1-2; tentative D call: TRBD1 (6 bases). The germline V gene encodes CDR1 SQVTM and CDR2 ANQGSEA. V dropped 5 bases and J dropped 5 bases, with 15 bases sitting between them. The CDR3 length is 13 residues. The DNA for the CDR3 is TGCAGCGTTAACGGACAGACACTTTATGGCTACACCTTC. Amino acid sequence: CSVNGQTLYGYTF.

The chain employs TRBV11-2 and TRBJ2-7; TRBD1 aligns across 12 bases. The CDR3 runs 15 residues. Germline V gene data show CDR1 as SGHAT and CDR2 as FQNNGV. V trimming: 5 bases; J trimming: 4 bases; junction bases outside the gene matches: 6. The CDR3 nucleotides are TGTGCCAGCAGCCTGGGACAGGGGGCCATGTACGAGCAGTACTTC. Protein sequence: CASSLGQGAMYEQYF.

This clonotype was found once. The rearrangement joins TRBV20-1 to TRBJ2-1; D not certain. The V gene lost 0 bases and the J gene lost 9 bases, with 27 bases spanning the gap. CDR1 and CDR2 (germline): DFQATT, SNEGSKA (reference sequence). The CDR3 consists of 18 residues. For the CDR3, the DNA is TGCAGTGCTAGAGACCTCATTAAGAGCGCTTCCCTTAGCAGTGAGCAGTTCTTC. Residues: CSARDLIKSASLSSEQFF.

This clonotype was detected once. The chain combines TRBV19 with TRBJ2-5, with D perhaps given as TRBD1 or TRBD2 (5 bases each). Trimming removed 4 bases from V and 5 bases from J, with 17 bases in between. Germline CDR1 LNHDA, CDR2 SQIVND (reference sequence). CDR3 length: 15 residues. The CDR3 region is CASSSGDGAMETQYF. The DNA of the CDR3 is TGTGCCAGTAGTAGTGGGGACGGAGCAATGGAGACCCAGTACTTC.